This TCR beta chain is drawn from a study of T cell repertoires in cytomegalovirus infection. Study information: Both CMV infection and a matching HLA type were indicated by public TCR beta signatures.

MiXCR, run by TCRdb on the reads, gives a single entry per CDR3 protein. The profile shows approximately 490,000 distinct CDR3 sequences, about 11% of them singletons. Many counts were recorded for this clonotype. Its specificity is not known. Deletions cut 1 base from V and 13 bases from J, with 13 bases between. Germline V gene data show CDR1 as SNHLY and CDR2 as FYNNEI. The CDR3 runs 13 residues. Study-wide results and caveats: Summed frequency of public TCR beta families distinguished CMV carriers with the relevant HLA.

Source material: PBMCs. This sequence was found in a human donor in good health (CMV status not recorded). Some clones in this sample may be carry-over from other donors' samples. This rearrangement joins TRBV2 to TRBJ1-4; D unresolved. The CDR3 DNA reads TGTGCCAGCAGTGAAGATGCTGGGGAATCACTGTTTTTT. It encodes CASSEDAGESLFF.